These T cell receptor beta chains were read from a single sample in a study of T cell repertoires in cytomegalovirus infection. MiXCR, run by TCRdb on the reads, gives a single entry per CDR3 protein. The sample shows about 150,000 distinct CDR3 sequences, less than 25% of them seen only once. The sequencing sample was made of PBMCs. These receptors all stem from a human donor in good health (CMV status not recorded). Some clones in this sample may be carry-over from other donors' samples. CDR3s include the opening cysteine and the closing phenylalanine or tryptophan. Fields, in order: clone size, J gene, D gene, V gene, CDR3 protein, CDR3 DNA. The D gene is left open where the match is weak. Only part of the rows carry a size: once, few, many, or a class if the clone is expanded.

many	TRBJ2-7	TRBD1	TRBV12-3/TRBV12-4	CASSRQGVYEQYF	TGTGCCAGCAGTCGACAGGGGGTCTACGAGCAGTACTTC
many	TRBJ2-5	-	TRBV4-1	CASSQDWVSGYQETQYF	TGCGCCAGCAGCCAAGATTGGGTCTCAGGGTACCAAGAGACCCAGTACTTC
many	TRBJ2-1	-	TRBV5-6	CASSLEADGDNEQFF	TGTGCCAGCAGCTTGGAGGCCGACGGAGACAATGAGCAGTTCTTC
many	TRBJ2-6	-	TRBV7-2	CASNRDRYSGANVLTF	TGTGCCAGCAACAGGGACCGCTACTCTGGGGCCAACGTCCTGACTTTC
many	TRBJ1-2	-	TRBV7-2	CASSLGGSYGYTF	TGTGCCAGCAGCTTAGGCGGCAGCTATGGCTACACCTTC
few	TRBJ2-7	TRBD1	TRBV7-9	CASSGRDSPYEQYF	TGTGCCAGCAGCGGCCGGGACAGCCCCTACGAGCAGTACTTC
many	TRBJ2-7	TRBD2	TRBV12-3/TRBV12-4	CASSLRGGGLREQYF	TGTGCCAGCAGTTTACGCGGGGGTGGGCTACGCGAGCAGTACTTC
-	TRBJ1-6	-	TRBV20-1	CSAETGRGVGSPLHF	TGCAGTGCCGAGACTGGAAGGGGAGTGGGTTCACCCCTCCACTTT
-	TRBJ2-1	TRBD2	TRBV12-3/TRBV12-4	CASSSIAGIYEQFF	TGTGCCAGCAGTTCGATAGCGGGGATCTATGAGCAGTTCTTC
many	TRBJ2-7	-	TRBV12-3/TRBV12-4	CASSKAVGYEQYF	TGTGCCAGCAGCAAAGCCGTGGGCTACGAGCAGTACTTC
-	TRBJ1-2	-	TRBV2	CASSEWINYGYTF	TGTGCCAGCAGTGAATGGATTAACTATGGCTACACCTTC
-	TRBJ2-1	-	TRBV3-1	CASSPPGARSYNEQFF	TGTGCCAGCAGTCCTCCTGGCGCCCGCTCCTACAATGAGCAGTTCTTC
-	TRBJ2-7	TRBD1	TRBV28	CASTPFRDRGLEQYF	TGTGCCAGCACTCCATTCCGGGACAGGGGTCTCGAGCAGTACTTC
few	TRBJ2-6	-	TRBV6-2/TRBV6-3	CARKTGCF	TGTGCCAGAAAGACAGGATGTTTC
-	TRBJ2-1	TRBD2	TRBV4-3	CASSQDLSSGMRNEQFF	TGCGCCAGCAGCCAAGACCTTTCTAGCGGGATGAGAAATGAGCAGTTCTTC
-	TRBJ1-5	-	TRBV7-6	CASSLVGGDQPQHF	TGTGCCAGCAGCTTAGTAGGAGGGGATCAGCCCCAGCATTTT
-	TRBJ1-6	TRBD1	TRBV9	CASSTSGGDNSPLHF	TGTGCCAGCAGCACTTCAGGGGGCGATAATTCACCCCTCCACTTT
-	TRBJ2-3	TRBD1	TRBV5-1	CASRKTGSTDTQYF	TGCGCCAGCAGAAAGACAGGGAGCACAGATACGCAGTATTTT
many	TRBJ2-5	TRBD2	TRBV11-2	CASSSGGLAGIKETQYF	TGTGCCAGCAGCTCCGGGGGACTAGCGGGGATAAAAGAGACCCAGTACTTC
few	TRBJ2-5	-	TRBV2	CASRRFSETQYF	TGTGCCAGCAGGCGTTTTAGTGAGACCCAGTACTTC
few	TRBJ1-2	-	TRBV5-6	CASSLPGHLFSYTF	TGTGCCAGCAGCTTGCCGGGACACCTTTTTAGCTACACCTTC
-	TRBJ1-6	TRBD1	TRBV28	CASSLSGIQGPLHF	TGTGCCAGCAGTTTATCTGGGATACAGGGGCCCCTCCACTTT